Listed here is a single TCR beta chain. This clone was seen more than once but under ten times. It has no known antigen specificity. No qualities accompany the bases; no much larger clone lies one base away. The donors were healthy, HIV-negative adults who had no recently reported acute infections or vaccinations. All donors were Caucasian adults living in Nashville, Tennessee, USA. CD8 memory samples were composed of magnetically selected CD45RO+ cells combined with CCR7-negative CD45RA+ effector memory (TemRA) cells. After blood collection by leukapheresis, PBMCs were isolated using Ficoll-Histopaque density gradient centrifugation and then cryopreserved in the vapor phase of liquid nitrogen. Purity and quantity of every magnetically sorted T cell population were checked by analytical flow cytometry. Each sorted fraction had its genomic DNA isolated and then quantified by UV absorbance on a Nanodrop 2000c.

This entry comes from a study of shared clonotypes between healthy human individuals (dated by TCRdb to between 2020 and 2021). As for the study more broadly: A few men and a couple of women, aged 18 to 49 years, made up the cohort. The study deeply sequenced blood TCR repertoires of about 5 healthy adults to estimate repertoire size and the extent of clonotype sharing between individuals. To increase sequencing depth and limit assay-specific biases, TCR repertoire library preparation and sequencing were carried out by different laboratories using diverse techniques. Per donor, leukapheresis produced somewhere between about 0.9 and 9 billion PBMCs. For each donor, three plates each were used for CD4 naive and CD4 memory, two plates were used for CD8 naive, and one plate was used for CD8 memory. The research as a whole found: Pairwise subsampling led to the expectation that sequencing depth would affect the degree of clonotype sharing among donors. Estimated clonotype richness was generally larger for naive than for memory subsets. Rarefaction of sorted-subset datasets indicated incomplete sequencing despite the large sequencing depth. Sampling was restricted to blood, and TCR repertoires in tissue are likely to differ from TCR repertoires in blood. Clonotypes shared by all four sorted-subset donors showed higher generation probabilities than non-shared clonotypes. Because the study included only a small number of donors, the genetic and exposure-history diversity represented was limited. Around 5% of naive CD4, 3.5% of naive CD8, 2.3% of memory CD4, and less than 0.45% of memory CD8 clonotypes were shared across four donors.

Germline trimming: 3 bases from V, 5 bases from J; junction bases outside gene matches: 2. The germline V gene (reference sequence) specifies SEHNR as CDR1 and FQNEAQ as CDR2. Taken from cysteine to phenylalanine, the CDR3 has 14 residues. The entry retains the CDR3 DNA only, 42 bases that are in frame from base 1. Using the deep immunoSEQ assay, TCR CDR3 regions were amplified from genomic DNA by multiplex PCR. Extracted genomic DNA from each cell subset was distributed evenly across all wells of several immunoSEQ 96-well plates, and each plate was treated as a replicate. For sorted subsets, about 200 ng genomic DNA, equal to tens of thousands of T cell genomes, was loaded into each replicate PCR. The purified libraries were quantified using a Qubit 3.0 fluorometer, sized with a Bioanalyzer 2100, and then quantified again using the KAPA Library Quantification kit. A separate single-read 150-cycle Illumina NextSeq 550 flow cell was used to sequence each immunoSEQ 96-well plate. Regarding the original processing steps: Because the immunoSEQ output held only junctional sequences and lacked quality scores, the filtering could not match the filtering applied to full-length reads. To assign V/J genes and CDR3, sequences were annotated against IMGT germline references using PyIR, a Python wrapper for IgBLAST v1.9. Reads were removed for weak V/J assignments (E-value above 1e-6), missing CDR3, stop codons, out-of-frame junctions, or ambiguous translated residues. V3J clonotypes were defined as sequences sharing the same inferred V gene, J gene, and CDR3 amino acid sequence. To compute the percentage overlap between repertoires, the number of shared unique clonotypes was divided by the size of the smaller repertoire. Three approaches were used to assess repertoire richness: RTK rarefaction, the Chao1 estimator, and Recon v2.1 estimates of unobserved clonotypes. Generation probabilities were computed with OLGA for all TCRbeta clonotypes obtained by the gDNA method from several donors. TCRdb carries this immuneACCESS record with in-frame sequences only. Its versions omit some clonotypes, under half of them owing to an unresolved V gene in the studies checked, with the rest unexplained. That table gives V, J and clone size, and the DNA gave D and trimming. Here the sample has 110,000 or so clones; about 70% occur a single time. 20% to 25% of the sample is taken by the ten largest.

The sample was memory CD8+ T cells sorted from blood. The sample's cell subset or site, from its label and the paper: CD45RO+ cells pooled with CCR7-negative TemRA cells. This sequence was found in a woman aged 30 to 39 in good health. The chain uses TRBV7-9 and TRBJ1-1; TRBD1 lines up with 11 middle nucleotides. The CDR3 in this case is CASSFGTGGTEAFF. The DNA sequence is TGTGCCAGCAGCTTCGGGACAGGGGGAACTGAAGCTTTCTTT.